This is a list of T cell receptor beta chains from one sample in a study of T cells expressing NK-cell markers. TCRdb re-called the 5' RACE reads and catalogs CDR3 proteins one per entry, DNA excluded. The sample's table shows some 460,000 distinct CDR3 sequences. The sample was blood T cells: a sorted CD56 or NKG2C T cell subset, CD4+ or CD8+ T cells, or bulk PBMC T cells (not recorded which). Receptor source: a woman between 45 and 65 years old in good health. The CDR3 runs from the conserved cysteine through the conserved F or W.

v_gene	j_gene	len	CDR3aa
TRBV5-6	TRBJ2-1	17	CASSLEGGRSSYNEQFF
TRBV7-6	TRBJ2-1	16	CASSLAGTSLNNEQFF
TRBV12-3/TRBV12-4	TRBJ2-5	15	CASSLGGGPQETQYF
TRBV4-1	TRBJ1-2	18	CASSQATRDRERDYGYTF
TRBV20-1	TRBJ2-7	11	CSARLVGEQYF
TRBV5-1	TRBJ2-5	16	CASSLAGTGIRETQYF
TRBV28	TRBJ2-1	18	CASKGGLAGGPGYNEQFF
TRBV7-8	TRBJ2-1	16	CASSGSAGVVGNEQFF
TRBV9	TRBJ1-1	12	CASSLVGGQAFF
TRBV12-3/TRBV12-4	TRBJ2-1	12	CASSFSDNEQFF
TRBV11-3	TRBJ2-2	16	CASSPPGTPKTGELFF
TRBV18	TRBJ2-3	14	CASSPHPLADTQYF
TRBV18	TRBJ1-1	12	CASSPVRDEAFF
TRBV6-6	TRBJ2-5	17	CASKKGRLGPEKETQYF
TRBV12-3/TRBV12-4	TRBJ2-2	15	CASSSRLVGTGELFF
TRBV5-4	TRBJ1-1	15	CASSLGAGKDTEAFF
TRBV5-1	TRBJ2-1	13	CASSLHERNEQFF
TRBV7-2	TRBJ2-5	14	CASSRDRGKETQYF
TRBV20-1	TRBJ1-1	13	CSAMTTGNTEAFF
TRBV29-1	TRBJ2-5	15	CSATPGPGWGETQYF
TRBV4-1	TRBJ1-2	14	CASSQGGTGNGYTF
TRBV5-8	TRBJ2-3	16	CASSLMIVLGVDTQYF
TRBV19	TRBJ2-2	15	CASRAGELTTGELFF
TRBV2	TRBJ2-1	14	CASGEGGPYNEQFF
TRBV4-1	TRBJ2-1	13	CASSLDRGQEQFF
TRBV20-1	TRBJ2-7	14	CSANRVDRAYEQYF
TRBV15	TRBJ1-2	14	CATSRSRGQNGYTF
TRBV12-3/TRBV12-4	TRBJ2-7	13	CASQREGRYEQYF
TRBV18	TRBJ1-3	14	CASSERQGRNTIYF
TRBV5-5	TRBJ2-3	17	CASSLVTGSSRADTQYF
TRBV6-5	TRBJ2-3	15	CTADRTSGSTDTQYF
TRBV5-6	TRBJ2-3	14	CASSLVGSEDTQYF
TRBV21-1	TRBJ2-1	13	CASTRGLPIGQFF
TRBV4-1	TRBJ2-1	15	CASSHPPIGDNEQFF
TRBV6-2/TRBV6-3	TRBJ2-7	12	CASRRQGPEQYF
TRBV5-5	TRBJ2-3	11	CASQGPDTQYF